This entry is about one T cell receptor beta chain. Its antigen is not known. The source of the sample is a study of neoadjuvant anti-PD-1 for oral cavity cancer. Across the study: Nivolumab at 3 mg/kg was mostly given biweekly, three to four doses, pre-surgery.

PBMC libraries mostly used around 510 ng of input genomic DNA, with six replicates per sample. The repertoire was sequenced with immunoSEQ multiplex PCR; TCRdb's copy has only in-frame clones and lacks some. The sample includes tens of thousands of clones, approximately 79% of them seen just once. This CDR3 comprises 15 residues. V gave up 0 bases and J gave up 5 bases; unmatched junction bases: 6. Looked up from germline, CDR1 is SGHRS and CDR2 is YFSETQ. Patients had newly diagnosed, untreated stage II-IVA oral cavity squamous cell carcinoma. Findings and caveats of the study: Post-nivolumab, blood T cell clonality was significantly elevated in non-responders.

This sequence was found in a person aged 35-80 years with oral cavity squamous cell carcinoma. The rearrangement uses TRBV5-1 and TRBJ2-3; 7 bases line up with TRBD2. The sample consisted of PBMCs, taken before nivolumab (anti-PD-1) treatment. CDR3 amino acids: CASSLAVVAGDTQYF. The CDR3 nucleotides are TGCGCCAGCAGCTTGGCCGTGGTAGCGGGAGATACGCAGTATTTT.